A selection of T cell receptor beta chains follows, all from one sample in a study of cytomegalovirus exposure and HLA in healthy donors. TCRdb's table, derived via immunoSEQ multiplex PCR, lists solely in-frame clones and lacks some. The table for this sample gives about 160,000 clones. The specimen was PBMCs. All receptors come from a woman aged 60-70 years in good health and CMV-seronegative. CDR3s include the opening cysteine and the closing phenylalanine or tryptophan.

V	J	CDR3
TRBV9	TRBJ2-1	CASSVVGGGYYNEQFF
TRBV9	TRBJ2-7	CASSVRDRGYEQYF
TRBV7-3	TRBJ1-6	CASSVSVIAPLHF
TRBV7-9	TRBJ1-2	CAIEGQGRYYGYTF
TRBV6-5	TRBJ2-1	CASSRDRPNNEQFF
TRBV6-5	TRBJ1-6	CATATGPDSPLHF
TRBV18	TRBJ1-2	CASSSTGQGNYGYTF
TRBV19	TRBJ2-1	CASSRGGDPYNEQFF
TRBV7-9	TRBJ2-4	CASIQVLGEDQLAKNIQYF
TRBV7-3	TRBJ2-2	CASSRTRDRVNTGELFF
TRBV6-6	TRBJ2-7	CASSYSAGTYEQYF
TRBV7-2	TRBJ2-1	CASSLPGLAANNEQFF
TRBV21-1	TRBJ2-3	CASSKGPWGGTDTQYF
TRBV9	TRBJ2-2	CASSVVGRAGTGELFF
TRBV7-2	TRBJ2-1	CASSLAEYEQFF
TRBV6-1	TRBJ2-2	CASTRNTGELFF
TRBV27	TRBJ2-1	CASSHLGLAGGVSEQFF
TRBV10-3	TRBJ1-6	CAISDIPQGRSPLHF
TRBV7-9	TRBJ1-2	CASSATGGEGTYGYTF
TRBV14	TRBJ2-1	CASSQNVRTSGSNEQFF
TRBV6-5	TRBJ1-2	CASSYTGGAHGYTF
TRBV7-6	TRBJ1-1	CASSLANRGDTEAFF
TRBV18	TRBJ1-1	CASSPTVSTEAFF
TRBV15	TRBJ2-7	CATSRGQDFTYEQYF
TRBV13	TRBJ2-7	CASSLYQGNNGEQYF
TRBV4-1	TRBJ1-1	CASSPLVQGAGTEAFF
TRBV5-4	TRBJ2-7	CASSRGWDSQTYEQYF
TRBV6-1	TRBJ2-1	CASSVLAGGLYNEQFF
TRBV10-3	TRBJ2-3	CAIKGSENTQYF
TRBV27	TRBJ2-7	CASSWGGQGSWQYF
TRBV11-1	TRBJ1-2	CASSEGLGEQGYTF
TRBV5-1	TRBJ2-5	CASIRGGGAAETQYF
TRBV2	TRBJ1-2	CASSDRNYGYTF
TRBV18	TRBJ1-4	CASSLEVVGHEKLFF
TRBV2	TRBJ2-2	CASSVDRGTGELFF
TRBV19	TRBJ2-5	CASRPSGGIQETQYF
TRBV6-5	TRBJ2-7	CASSYSRQLQQYF
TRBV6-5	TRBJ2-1	CASSPWGVNNEQFF
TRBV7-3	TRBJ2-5	CASSLTVQETQYF
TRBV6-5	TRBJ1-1	CASSYSRGGGTEAFF
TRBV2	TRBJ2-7	CASNTGGSYEQYF
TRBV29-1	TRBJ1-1	CSVRQGLTEAFF